This TCR beta chain was captured by sequencing in a study of response to subunit inactivated influenza vaccine (dated by TCRdb to the late 2010s). About the full investigation: The study used deep quantitative T cell receptor repertoire profiling to track responses to a trivalent subunit inactivated influenza vaccine.

The sample holds a few counts of this clonotype. This clone's antigen is unknown. Base qualities were left out, and no much larger clone turns up one base away. The method was RT-PCR. The sample was run on an Illumina HiSeq 2500. TCRdb trimmed the raw reads at Q25, called clones with MiXCR and kept productive beta chains. Rows are combined by CDR3 protein, so each entry shows the most common genes and DNA. The sample profile shows 500,000 to 550,000 distinct CDR3 sequences; roughly 23% of them were found once. Together, the top ten hold under 3.5% of the sample. From the cysteine up to the phenylalanine, the CDR3 has a length of 15 residues. Of all the DNA, just the CDR3 is kept, 45 bases in frame from base 1. V and J lose 5 bases and 3 bases, and a span of 17 bases separates them. Study-level results and caveats: The authors proposed that each seasonal influenza vaccination may bring in only a limited number of new T cells.

This same sample was also taken into another study, of T cells expressing NK-cell markers. According to the second study: TCR beta cDNA libraries were made by 5'RACE template switching that added a universal primer site and unique molecular identifiers. Three sorted T-cell subsets (CD3+CD56+NKG2C+, CD3+CD56+NKG2C- and CD3+CD56-NKG2C+) from about 8 donors had their TCR beta-chain repertoires profiled. Among the eight sequenced donors, seven were HCMV-seropositive and one was HCMV-seronegative. To restrict sorting to alphabetaTCR-expressing T cells, an anti-gammadeltaTCR antibody was added in several experiments. In six donors, the dominant CD3+CD56+NKG2C+ clonotypes were among the top 10 CD8+ clonotypes and accounted for roughly 1.0-7.5% of CD8+ T cells. Those dominant clonotypes were again the most abundant among CD3+CD56-NKG2C+ cells in several donors, at roughly 28.3-65%. Whether the expanded NKG2C-expressing T cell clones were specific for HCMV antigens remained unclear. All eight donors whose samples were sequenced were randomly selected healthy volunteers, three of them men and five women. HCMV-specific IgG was detected in serum with a commercial ELISA kit to determine HCMV serostatus. Peripheral blood mononuclear cells were isolated from blood by Ficoll density gradient centrifugation. Using Miltenyi isolation kits, CD4+ and CD8+ T cells were isolated from PBMC through magnetic immunoseparation. Priming for cDNA synthesis came from the TCR beta constant segment, and two successive PCR amplification steps followed. Sequencing of the libraries produced 2 x 150 bp reads on Illumina HiSeq 2000/2500, MiSeq or NextSeq. MIGEC was used to demultiplex reads and group reads by UMI, and MiTCR was used to assemble and quantify clonotypes. To exclude erroneous sequences, only TCR cDNA sequences supported by at least two reads were retained. The tcR package was used for downstream repertoire analysis, with clonotypes matched between fractions based on CDR3 nucleotide sequence plus V segment. VDJmatch was used to annotate antigen specificity against VDJdb, with one amino acid substitution in CDR3 allowed.

The sequenced sample was CD4+ T cells sorted from PBMCs, obtained 11 to 12 days after vaccination. The chain is assembled from TRBV12-3 or TRBV12-4 and TRBJ2-7; the D segment could be TRBD2, given 5 matching bases. The TCR sequence derives from a middle-aged man who received an inactivated influenza vaccine. Donor details come from another sample of the same person, matched by shared clones. The CDR3 amino acid sequence is: CASSPSSREYYEQYF. DNA sequence: TGTGCCAGCAGTCCCAGCAGTAGGGAGTACTACGAGCAGTACTTC.